The TCR beta chain under discussion was sequenced for a study of patients and donors after allogeneic stem cell transplantation. V was trimmed by 5 bases and J by 7 bases, leaving 12 bases between them. In germline, CDR1 is SGHTA, CDR2 FQGNSA. This CDR3 is built from 13 residues. TCRdb recomputed calls from the RT-PCR reads with MiXCR, one row per CDR3 protein. The sample shows roughly 250,000 distinct CDR3 sequences, roughly 15% of them seen only once. This clonotype was counted a few times. The J gene is TRBJ2-1, the V gene TRBV7-2, with unresolved D. Sequenced sample: blood, either unsorted or a sorted T cell fraction (not recorded which). The receptor was isolated from a human donor who was either an allogeneic HSCT recipient or a stem cell or donor lymphocyte infusion donor (not recorded which). It is not recorded whose cells these are; they may come from a transplant donor. In DNA form, the CDR3 reads TGTGCCAGCAGCCGCCCCCCCGTGAATGAGCAGTTCTTC. Its translation: CASSRPPVNEQFF.